The clone carrying this T cell receptor (beta chain) was detected a few times. Its antigen is unknown. RNA was extracted and reverse transcribed into cDNA as the sequencing template. Generated by immunoSEQ multiplex PCR, the TCRdb table keeps only in-frame clones and is missing some. The repertoire has roughly 150,000 clones, 62% of them found once; the top ten carry approximately 34%. This specimen belongs to a study of CD8+ T cells in alopecia areata. This CDR3 has 12 amino acids. V dropped 3 bases and J dropped 7; count of bases not matched to a gene: 2. Per the germline V gene, CDR1 is GTSNPN and CDR2 is SVGIG (reference sequence). PBMCs, the starting material, were the source of sorted CD4+ and CD8+ T cells. Whole-study results and caveats: Scalp samples also contribute reads from the resident alphabeta T cells found in normal skin. Normal scalp had lower clonality than lesional scalp, with alopecia totalis/universalis lesions showing this most strongly.

The sample was CD8+ T cells sorted from blood. The chain combines TRBV30 with TRBJ2-1, with 8 bases matching TRBD1. This TCR was sampled from a human donor in good health. CDR3 DNA sequence: TGTGCCTGGAGCCAGGGGGCGAATGAGCAGTTCTTC. This encodes CAWSQGANEQFF.